The following is a T cell receptor beta chain sequence with its context. The data were obtained in a study of blood T cell repertoires in COVID-19. The V and J ends lost 2 bases and 8 bases, in that order; junction bases with no gene match: 7. The CDR3 covers 15 residues. In germline, CDR1 is SGHRS, CDR2 YFSETQ. The assay was immunoSEQ multiplex PCR, and TCRdb's table has in-frame clones only and misses some. The sample comprises 300,000 to 400,000 clones, about four fifths of which are singletons, and about 2.7% rests with the top ten. The sequence derives from a man aged 30-40 years with active or convalescent COVID-19. Sequenced: peripheral blood. The rearrangement links TRBV5-1 to TRBJ2-1; TRBD2 aligns across 10 bases. CDR3 amino acids: CASSLAGGWYDEQFF. CDR3 sequence (DNA): TGCGCCAGCAGCTTAGCGGGAGGGTGGTATGATGAGCAGTTCTTC.